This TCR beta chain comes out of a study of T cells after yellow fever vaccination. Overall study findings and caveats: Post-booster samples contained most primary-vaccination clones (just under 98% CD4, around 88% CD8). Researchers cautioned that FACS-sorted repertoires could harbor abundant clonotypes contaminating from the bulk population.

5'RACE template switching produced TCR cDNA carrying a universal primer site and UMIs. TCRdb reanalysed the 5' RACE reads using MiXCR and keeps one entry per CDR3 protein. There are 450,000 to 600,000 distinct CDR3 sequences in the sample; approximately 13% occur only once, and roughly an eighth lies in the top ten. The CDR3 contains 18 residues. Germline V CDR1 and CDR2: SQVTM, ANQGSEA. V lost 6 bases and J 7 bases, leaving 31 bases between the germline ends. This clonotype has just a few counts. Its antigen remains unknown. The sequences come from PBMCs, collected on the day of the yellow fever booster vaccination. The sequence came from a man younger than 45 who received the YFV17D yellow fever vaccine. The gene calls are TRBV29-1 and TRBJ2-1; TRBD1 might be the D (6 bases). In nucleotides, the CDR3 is TGCAGCGTGGGAACCCGCCCAAAACAGGGCGGTAGGGTGAATGAGCAGTTCTTC. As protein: CSVGTRPKQGGRVNEQFF.